What follows describes a single TCR beta chain. Its antigen remains unidentified. The record originates from a study of regulatory T cells in long-lasting Graves disease. V lost 7 bases to trimming and J lost 0 bases, with 10 bases between them. CDR1 and CDR2 (germline): SNHLY, FYNNEI. The CDR3 consists of 13 residues. For TCR beta, libraries came from iRepertoire HTBI primers and Arm-PCR of CDR3 regions. Authors' processing steps: Segment identification across samples yielded 62 TRBV and approximately 15 TRBJ segments. TCRdb itself ran the multiplex PCR reads through MiXCR, one entry per CDR3 protein. These V and J calls rely on TCRdb rather than the paper's analysis. The sample lists about 310,000 distinct CDR3 sequences; around a fifth were seen once. Study-level results: Fewer public clonotypes were shared by new patients (around 970) than by persistent patients (approximately 2,700).

Time point reported: persistent/refractory GD, antithyroid drugs over 5 years with positive TRAb. PBMC RNA served as the TCR library source. This sample comprised peripheral blood mononuclear cells (PBMCs), obtained when the disease was refractory, from a patient treated with antithyroid drugs. The sequence derives from a female donor with Graves disease. The rearrangement links TRBV2 to TRBJ2-7; D is undetermined. CDR3: CASTGVSSYEQYF. For the CDR3, the DNA is TGTGCCAGCACTGGGGTCAGCTCCTACGAGCAGTACTTC.